Each of the 30 T cell receptor beta chains below was sequenced from the same sample in a study of T-cell reconstitution after alpha-beta-depleted transplantation in children. This sample's TCRbeta library carried unique molecular identifier barcodes. TCRdb used MiXCR to reprocess the PCR reads, holding one entry per CDR3 protein. The sample yields about 610,000 distinct CDR3 sequences, 10% to 13% seen once. The source was PBMCs from the stem cell graft donor, collected from the stem cell graft. The receptors derive from a human donor who donated a stem cell graft to a child with acute myeloid leukemia.

The CDR3 DNA sequence: TGCAGTGCTAGAGGGCTCCGGGACAGGGTAGAGACCCAGTACTTC. Translating gives CSARGLRDRVETQYF. V is TRBV20-1 and J is TRBJ2-5, with TRBD1 matching 9 bases. J gave up 4 bases and V 1 base, and 7 bases lay outside the gene matches. The CDR3 extends over 15 amino acids. Looked up from germline, CDR1 is DFQATT and CDR2 is SNEGSKA (reference sequence).

This clonotype was counted many times. The chain joins TRBV9 to TRBJ1-2; no clear D. Deletions cut 0 bases from V and 4 bases from J, with 10 bases between. This CDR3 has 14 residues. Germline values: CDR1 SGDLS, CDR2 YYNGEE. The CDR3 region is CASSVVGATYGYTF. In nucleotides, the CDR3 is TGTGCCAGCAGCGTAGTTGGAGCGACCTATGGCTACACCTTC.

Ten or more counts support this clonotype. The J gene is TRBJ2-1, the V gene TRBV5-1; TRBD2 agrees at 11 bases. This CDR3 has 15 amino acids. Germline CDR1 SGHRS, CDR2 YFSETQ. V lost 2 bases, J lost 6 bases, and 4 bases stayed unmatched. The CDR3 DNA reads as TGCGCCAGCAGCTTTAGCGGGAGGGCAGGCAATGAGCAGTTCTTC. Translation gives CASSFSGRAGNEQFF. Filled out from reference TRBV5-1 and TRBJ2-1, the complete variable domain reads KAGVTQTPRYLIKTRGQQVTLSCSPISGHRSVSWYQQTPGQGLQFLFEYFSETQRNKGNFPGRFSGRQFSNSRSEMNVSTLELGDSALYLCASSFSGRAGNEQFFGPGTRLTVL.

In DNA, the CDR3 is TGTGCCAGCAGTCCCCGAACCGGGACAGGGGGAATAGAGCAGTACTTC. As protein: CASSPRTGTGGIEQYF. The genes are TRBV6-1 and TRBJ2-7; 11 nucleotides agree with TRBD1. The germline gives CDR1 MNHNS, CDR2 SASEGT. This CDR3 has 16 amino acids. Trimming removed 5 bases from V and 7 bases from J; junction bases left unmatched: 13.

This clonotype was seen a handful of times. V gene TRBV6-2 or TRBV6-3 combines with J gene TRBJ2-7; TRBD2 agrees at 10 bases. Per the germline V gene, CDR1 is MNHEY and CDR2 is SVGEGT. The CDR3 runs to 18 residues. With V trimmed by 0 bases and J by 1 base, 9 bases remained unmatched. In nucleotides, the CDR3 is TGTGCCAGCAGTTACTCCGGGAGGAGCGGGAGGGCTTCCTACGAGCAGTACTTC. Residues: CASSYSGRSGRASYEQYF.

This clonotype was counted a few times. The rearrangement joins TRBV3-1 to TRBJ1-5; TRBD1 might be the D (6 bases). Germline CDR1 and CDR2: LGHDT and YNNKEL (reference sequence). V was shortened by 2 bases and J by 5 bases, with 13 bases between the two germline ends. CDR3 length: 15 amino acids. The CDR3: CASSQTGWGDQPQHF. CDR3 nucleotide sequence: TGTGCCAGCAGCCAAACAGGGTGGGGAGATCAGCCCCAGCATTTT.

J is TRBJ2-5 and V is TRBV7-3; TRBD2 aligns across 11 bases. The V gene end was trimmed by 5 bases and the J gene end by 4 bases; junction bases not matched to a gene: 3. This CDR3 contains 14 residues. The germline CDR1 and CDR2 sequences are SGHTA and FQGTGA. As DNA, the CDR3 is TGTGCCAGCAGCACACTAGCGGGGGCAGAGACCCAGTACTTC. Protein sequence: CASSTLAGAETQYF.

This clonotype appeared a few times. V usage is TRBV7-6 and J usage is TRBJ2-2, with D perhaps TRBD2 (5 bases). V lost 5 bases and J 4 bases, leaving 17 bases between the germline ends. The CDR3 covers 16 residues. CDR1 and CDR2 (germline): SGHVS, FNYEAQ. As DNA, the CDR3 is TGTGCCAGCAGCCCATCCGACGGCAGCGGCACCGGGGAGCTGTTTTTT. Translation: CASSPSDGSGTGELFF.

This clonotype was seen ten or more times. The V call is TRBV29-1, the J call TRBJ2-3; D is undetermined. Germline assignment: CDR1 SQVTM and CDR2 ANQGSEA. The ends were cut back, 1 base at V and 7 bases at J, with 6 bases in the middle. This CDR3 is 11 amino acids long. The CDR3, as DNA: TGCAGCGTTGAAGGGAGTTATACGCAGTATTTT. Translated, it gives CSVEGSYTQYF.

This clonotype was detected only a few times. The chain uses TRBV2 and TRBJ2-2; D remains unclear. Germline loops: CDR1 SNHLY, CDR2 FYNNEI. Trimming pared 5 bases from V and 4 bases from J, leaving 8 bases between. This CDR3 contains 13 residues. In DNA form, the CDR3 reads TGTGCCAGCAGTCGGACGCTCACCGGGGAGCTGTTTTTT. Translation gives CASSRTLTGELFF.

The J gene is TRBJ2-2, the V gene TRBV5-1; no reliable D call. CDR1 SGHRS and CDR2 YFSETQ come from the germline V gene. V gave up 5 bases and J gave up 5 bases, with 13 bases separating them. The CDR3 is 14 residues long. CDR3 sequence reads: CASRETPSTGELFF. In DNA form, the CDR3 reads TGCGCCAGCAGGGAGACCCCTTCTACCGGGGAGCTGTTTTTT.

The chain has TRBV2 and TRBJ2-5, with 10 positions matching TRBD2. The CDR3 has 15 amino acids. Germline V gives CDR1 SNHLY, CDR2 FYNNEI. Trimming took 2 bases from V and 5 from J; bases not matched to a gene: 5. The CDR3 region is CASSELAGVLETQYF. The CDR3 DNA follows: TGTGCCAGCAGTGAACTAGCGGGAGTTTTGGAGACCCAGTACTTC.

V gene TRBV7-9 combines with J gene TRBJ1-1; 7 bases line up with TRBD1. The germline V gene has CDR1 SEHNR and CDR2 FQNEAQ (reference sequence). The CDR3 covers 15 residues. The ends lost 5 bases at V and 0 bases at J; junction bases unmatched: 6. The CDR3 bases are TGTGCCAGCAGCGCAAGACAGGGAATGAACACTGAAGCTTTCTTT. Translating it yields CASSARQGMNTEAFF.

This clonotype occurred many times. This chain uses TRBV3-1 with TRBJ2-1; 10 nucleotides align to TRBD2. Germline V lookup: CDR1 LGHDT, CDR2 YNNKEL (reference sequence). The CDR3 consists of 15 residues. J gave up 7 bases and V 8 bases, and 11 bases lay outside the gene matches. CDR3 protein: CASASGGDPRNEQFF. CDR3 sequence (DNA): TGTGCCAGCGCTAGCGGGGGAGACCCTAGGAATGAGCAGTTCTTC.

The rearrangement uses TRBV3-1 and TRBJ1-5; D not resolved. Trimming removed 3 bases at V and 11 bases at J, with 11 bases between. The V gene's germline CDR1 is LGHDT and CDR2 YNNKEL (reference sequence). The CDR3 contains 12 residues. The CDR3 protein is CASSQSTGTQHF. CDR3 coding DNA: TGTGCCAGCAGCCAGTCTACTGGGACCCAGCATTTT.

Concerning this clonotype: One end of the junction is discordant with germline, which a read error may explain. This chain links TRBV20-1 with TRBJ2-2; 7 nucleotides line up with TRBD2. In germline, CDR1 is DFQATT, CDR2 SNEGSKA (reference sequence). CDR3 length: 19 residues. The CDR3 nucleotides are TGCTGTGCTAGAGATTGGGGAGGGGCTAGCCCTAACTCCCCCGGGGAGCTGTTTTTT. It yields the protein CCARDWGGASPNSPGELFF.

This clonotype was observed at least ten times. The J gene is TRBJ2-5, the V gene TRBV5-1; 7 bases fit TRBD1. The CDR3 loop spans 13 amino acids. Germline V lookup: CDR1 SGHRS, CDR2 YFSETQ. Trimming at V came to 0 bases and at J to 4 bases, leaving 0 bases not matched to a gene. CDR3 nucleotide sequence: TGCGCCAGCAGCTTGGACAGGGGAGAGACCCAGTACTTC. It yields the protein CASSLDRGETQYF.

The sample holds a few counts of this clonotype. V is TRBV4-3 and J is TRBJ2-5, with D maybe TRBD1 (5 bases). Germline V gene sequence: CDR1 LGHNA, CDR2 YSLEER. Trimming cost V 1 base and J 2 bases, with 8 bases left between them. This CDR3 is built from 14 residues. CDR3 residues: CASSQVTGQETQYF. In DNA form, the CDR3 reads TGCGCCAGCAGCCAAGTCACAGGTCAAGAGACCCAGTACTTC.

This clonotype was counted a few times. The chain carries TRBV4-1 and TRBJ2-3; TRBD2 matches at 7 bases. Germline CDR1 reads MGHRA; CDR2 reads YSYEKL. Unmatched junction bases numbered 11, after V lost 4 bases and J lost 7 bases. The CDR3 has 15 amino acids. CDR3 loop: CASSPLSGAMNTQYF. The CDR3 DNA reads as TGCGCCAGCAGCCCACTGAGCGGGGCCATGAATACGCAGTATTTT.

The chain couples TRBV6-2 or TRBV6-3 to TRBJ2-1; D might be TRBD2 (6 bases). Trimming shortened V by 0 bases and J by 9 bases, and 21 bases separated the two germline ends. Per the germline V gene, CDR1 is MNHEY and CDR2 is SVGEGT. The length of the CDR3 is 17 residues. CDR3 sequence (DNA): TGTGCCAGCAGTTACTCTATCGGTCGGGAGCTCTTGGGTGAGCAGTTCTTC. Its protein is CASSYSIGRELLGEQFF.

This clonotype has more than one count but fewer than ten. In nucleotides, the CDR3 is TGTGCCAGCAGTAAAGGACTAGCGGCCACCGGGGAGCTGTTTTTT. It yields the protein CASSKGLAATGELFF. The chain joins TRBV6-2 or TRBV6-3 to TRBJ2-2; TRBD2 agrees at 10 bases. V shed 5 bases and J 4 bases; nucleotides not matched to a gene: 4. Germline CDR1 MNHEY, CDR2 SVGEGT. The CDR3 sequence is 15 residues long.

The chain links TRBV20-1 to TRBJ2-7; 8 bases are shared with TRBD1. Trimming took 5 bases from V and 7 from J; bases not matched to a gene: 10. The CDR3 extends over 13 amino acids. CDR1 is DFQATT and CDR2 is SNEGSKA in the germline V gene (reference sequence). CDR3: CSAAGTGVREQYF. The CDR3 DNA sequence: TGCAGTGCTGCCGGGACAGGAGTTCGGGAGCAGTACTTC.

This clonotype came up many times. The chain employs TRBV12-3 or TRBV12-4 and TRBJ2-7, with 7 bases fitting TRBD2. The CDR3 contains 13 residues. Trimming cost V 2 bases and J 6 bases; bases outside gene matches: 4. The CDR3 bases are TGTGCCAGCAGTTTACGGGGAGGGGCCGAGCAGTACTTC. This sequence encodes CASSLRGGAEQYF.

V usage is TRBV5-1 and J usage is TRBJ1-2; D unclear. V dropped 1 base and J dropped 3 bases, with 10 bases sitting between them. Germline CDR1 reads SGHRS; CDR2 reads YFSETQ. This CDR3 contains 14 residues. Written as DNA, the CDR3 is TGCGCCAGCAGCTTGCTGGGCCGCGACTATGGCTACACCTTC. This gives the protein CASSLLGRDYGYTF.

This clonotype has only a few counts. The V and J genes are TRBV15 and TRBJ1-2; the D is unclear. Germline CDR1 reads LNHNV; CDR2 reads YYDKDF (reference sequence). V was trimmed by 1 base and J by 5 bases, leaving 11 bases between them. The CDR3 has 14 residues. For the CDR3, the DNA is TGTGCCACCAGCAGAGCCGGAAACATGTATGGCTACACCTTC. Protein: CATSRAGNMYGYTF.

This clonotype was detected ten times or more. The gene calls are TRBV20-1 and TRBJ2-7; 7 bases map to TRBD1. Trimming removed 5 bases from V and 5 bases from J; junction bases left unmatched: 12. The CDR3 runs to 14 residues. Germline values: CDR1 DFQATT, CDR2 SNEGSKA (reference sequence). CDR3 residues: CSAEQQGKWDEQYF. In DNA form, the CDR3 reads TGCAGTGCTGAACAACAGGGGAAATGGGACGAGCAGTACTTC.

V is TRBV25-1 and J is TRBJ2-7, with TRBD2 matching over 14 bases. This CDR3 region has 17 residues. Germline V gene data show CDR1 as MGHDK and CDR2 as SYGVNS. J gave up 7 bases and V 6 bases, and 14 bases lay outside the gene matches. The CDR3 bases are TGTGCCAGCAGCCCAGGACTAGCGGGAGGTCCCTTTGTGGAGCAGTACTTC. It is translated as CASSPGLAGGPFVEQYF.

This chain links TRBV5-6 with TRBJ2-7; 10 bases match TRBD2. This CDR3 is 16 amino acids long. V lost 5 bases and J lost 3; bases outside the gene matches: 11. Germline V gene data show CDR1 as SGHDT and CDR2 as YYEEEE. The CDR3, as DNA: TGTGCCAGCAGTCAAAAGCGGGAGGGCCCTCGCTACGAGCAGTACTTC. It specifies CASSQKREGPRYEQYF.

This chain connects TRBV3-1 to TRBJ2-2; 9 nucleotides match TRBD2. CDR1 and CDR2 from the germline V gene are LGHDT and YNNKEL (reference sequence). V was clipped by 7 bases and J by 5 bases; unmatched bases: 14. CDR3 length equals 17 residues. The chain's CDR3 is CASTQFGAGGNTGELFF. CDR3 nucleotide sequence: TGTGCCAGCACCCAGTTCGGGGCGGGAGGGAATACCGGGGAGCTGTTTTTT.

This clonotype was picked up many times. The chain carries TRBV7-2 and TRBJ2-3, with 8 bases matching TRBD1. Looked up from germline, CDR1 is SGHTA and CDR2 is FQGNSA. After removal of 5 bases from V and 4 bases from J, the junction contained 5 bases not matched to a gene. The CDR3 is made up of 14 amino acids. The CDR3 DNA reads TGTGCCAGCAGCCCCGGACAGGGACCAGATACGCAGTATTTT. Protein: CASSPGQGPDTQYF.